This TCR beta chain stems from a study of shared clonotypes between healthy human individuals. The study, taken as a whole, reports: Clonotypes that were shared across a few donors made up around 5.5% of naive CD4 clonotypes. Apart from blood, nothing was sampled; tissue repertoires likely differ. Rarefaction showed sorted-subset sequencing was incomplete despite large depth.

In the authors' workflow: Filtering was not the same, since immunoSEQ gave junction-only sequences without quality scores. Data came from immunoSEQ multiplex PCR; TCRdb stores just in-frame clones and leaves some out. The V and J calls and clone size are taken from that table; D and trimming were inferred from the DNA. The sample holds about 1,500,000 clones, roughly 96% seen once. As regards this clone: What it binds is not known.

Trimming removed 4 bases from V and 1 base from J, with 10 bases in between. This CDR3 spans 14 amino acids. Germline lookup yields CDR1 SGHDT and CDR2 YYEEEE. This chain joins TRBV5-6 and TRBJ2-3; no reliable D call. The sequence was collected from a man in his thirties or forties in good health. The sample comprised naive CD4+ T cells sorted from blood. The subset: CD45RA+ positively selected. The CDR3 spells CASSPGGGTDTQYF. As DNA, the CDR3 is TGTGCCAGCAGCCCGGGTGGTGGCACAGATACGCAGTATTTT.